This T cell receptor (beta chain) is from a study of CD4 T cells in relation to SARS-CoV-2 and coronaviruses. The wider study: Convalescent patients had median age about 40 years, range about 21 to 80.

Produced via immunoSEQ multiplex PCR; TCRdb's table is partial and in-frame only. The data contain about 36,000 clones, 70% to 85% of them singletons. General study results and limits: Samples before the pandemic and after infection were not matched within any donor.

Worth noting for this clone: Its specificity is unknown.

Sorted naive or memory CD4+ cells met CEF peptides for roughly 10 days. In germline, CDR1 is MDHEN, CDR2 SYDVKM. The CDR3 has 15 residues. V shed 4 bases and J shed 6 bases, with 16 bases lying between them. The specimen sequenced was memory CD4+ T cells from PBMCs, cultured in vitro. The sequence came from an adult with COVID-19. This sequence joins TRBV28 and TRBJ1-5; D perhaps matches TRBD1 (5 bases). The CDR3 is CASSWGIDRSQPQHF. The CDR3 nucleotides read TGTGCCAGCAGTTGGGGAATCGACAGATCTCAGCCCCAGCATTTT. Using reference TRBV28 and TRBJ1-5 for the parts outside the CDR3, the full variable domain is DVKVTQSSRYLVKRTGEKVFLECVQDMDHENMFWYRQDPGLGLRLIYFSYDVKMKEKGDIPEGYSVSREKKERFSLILESASTNQTSMYLCASSWGIDRSQPQHFGDGTRLSIL.